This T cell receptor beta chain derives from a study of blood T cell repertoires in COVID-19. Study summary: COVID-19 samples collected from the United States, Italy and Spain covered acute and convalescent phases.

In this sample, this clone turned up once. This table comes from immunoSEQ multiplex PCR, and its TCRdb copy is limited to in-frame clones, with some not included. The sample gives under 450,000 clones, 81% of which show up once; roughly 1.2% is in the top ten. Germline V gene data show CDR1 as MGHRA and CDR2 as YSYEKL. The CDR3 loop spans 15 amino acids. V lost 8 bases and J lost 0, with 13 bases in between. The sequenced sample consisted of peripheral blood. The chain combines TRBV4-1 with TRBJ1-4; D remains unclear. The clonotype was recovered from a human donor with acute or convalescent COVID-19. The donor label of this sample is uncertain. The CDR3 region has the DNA TGCGCCAGCTCCTCCGGGATGACAACTAATGAAAAACTGTTTTTT. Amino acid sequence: CASSSGMTTNEKLFF.